This T cell receptor beta chain was identified in a study of T-cell memory formation after mild COVID-19. Study background: TCR clusters largely stayed donor specific.

General study results and limits: Contracting clones, day 15 to 85, had balanced CD4/CD8, and later expanders favored CD4+. Contracting CD4+ clones lay largely in CM and EM, with CD8+ ones residing in EMRA.

On this clonotype itself: Its antigen remains unknown.

MiXCR, run by TCRdb on the 5' RACE reads, gives a single entry per CDR3 protein. The sample shows roughly 250,000 distinct CDR3 sequences, about a sixth of them seen only once. The TCR was taken from a young man who had mild COVID-19 (a few samples of this study predate the infection). Cell type and time point are not known. Sequencing was carried out using PBMCs or a T cell subset sorted from them (not recorded which).

The CDR3 loop is CSRAHPQGAMTEAFF. CDR3 DNA sequence: TGCAGTAGGGCGCACCCACAGGGGGCGATGACTGAAGCTTTCTTT. The chain has TRBV20-1 and TRBJ1-1; 9 bases line up with TRBD1. J was trimmed by 5 bases and V by 8 bases; bases with no gene match: 15. The CDR3 covers 15 residues. Per the germline V gene, CDR1 is DFQATT and CDR2 is SNEGSKA (reference sequence).